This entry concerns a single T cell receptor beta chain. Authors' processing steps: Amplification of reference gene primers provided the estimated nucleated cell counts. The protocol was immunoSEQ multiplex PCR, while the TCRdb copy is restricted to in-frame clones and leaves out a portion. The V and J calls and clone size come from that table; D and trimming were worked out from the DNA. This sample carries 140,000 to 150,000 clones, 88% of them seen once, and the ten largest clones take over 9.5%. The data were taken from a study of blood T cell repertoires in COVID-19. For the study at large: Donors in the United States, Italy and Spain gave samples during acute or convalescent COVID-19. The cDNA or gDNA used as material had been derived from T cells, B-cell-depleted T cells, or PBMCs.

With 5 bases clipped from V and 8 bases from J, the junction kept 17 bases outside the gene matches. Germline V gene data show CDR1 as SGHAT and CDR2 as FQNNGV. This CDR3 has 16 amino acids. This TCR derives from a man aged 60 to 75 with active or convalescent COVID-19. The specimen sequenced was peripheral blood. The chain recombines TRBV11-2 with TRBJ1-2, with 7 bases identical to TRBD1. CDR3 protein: CASSPRRAGQTAGYTF. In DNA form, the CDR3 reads TGTGCCAGCAGCCCGAGACGGGCGGGACAGACGGCGGGCTACACCTTC.